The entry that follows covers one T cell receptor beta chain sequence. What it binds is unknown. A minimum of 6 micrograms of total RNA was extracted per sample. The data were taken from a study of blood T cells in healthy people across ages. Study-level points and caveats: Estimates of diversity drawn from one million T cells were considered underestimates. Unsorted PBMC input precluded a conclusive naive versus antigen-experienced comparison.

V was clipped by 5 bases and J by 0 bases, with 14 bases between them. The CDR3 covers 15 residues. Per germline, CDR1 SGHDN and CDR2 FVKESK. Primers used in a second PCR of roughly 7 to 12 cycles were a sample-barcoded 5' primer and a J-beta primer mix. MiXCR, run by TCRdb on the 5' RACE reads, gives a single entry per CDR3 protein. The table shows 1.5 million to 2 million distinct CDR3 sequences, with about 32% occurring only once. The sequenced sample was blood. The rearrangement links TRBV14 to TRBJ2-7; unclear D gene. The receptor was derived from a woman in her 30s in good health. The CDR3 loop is CASSEAMASSYEQYF. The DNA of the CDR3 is TGTGCCAGCAGCGAAGCGATGGCGAGCTCCTACGAGCAGTACTTC.